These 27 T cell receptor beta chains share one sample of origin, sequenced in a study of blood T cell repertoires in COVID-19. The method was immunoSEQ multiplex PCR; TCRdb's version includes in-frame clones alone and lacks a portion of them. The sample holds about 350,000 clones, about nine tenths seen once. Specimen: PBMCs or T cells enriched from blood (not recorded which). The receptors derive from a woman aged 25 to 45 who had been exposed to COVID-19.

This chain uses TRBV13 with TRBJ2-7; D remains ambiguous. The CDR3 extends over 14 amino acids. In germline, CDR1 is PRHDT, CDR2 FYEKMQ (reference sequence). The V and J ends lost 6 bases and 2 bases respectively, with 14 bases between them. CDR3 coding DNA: TGTGCCAGCAGTCCCTATGCGGTCCCCTACGAGCAGTACTTC. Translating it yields CASSPYAVPYEQYF.

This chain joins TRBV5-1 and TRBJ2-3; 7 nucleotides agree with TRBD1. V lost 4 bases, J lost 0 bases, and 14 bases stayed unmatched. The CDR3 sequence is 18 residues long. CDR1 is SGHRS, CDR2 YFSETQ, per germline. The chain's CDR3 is CASSAGLRAGGSTDTQYF. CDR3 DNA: TGCGCCAGCAGCGCCGGGCTTAGGGCAGGGGGAAGCACAGATACGCAGTATTTT.

CDR3 in amino acids: CASSPQAQRYGYTF. CDR3 DNA sequence: TGTGCCAGCTCACCTCAGGCCCAACGGTATGGCTACACCTTC. The chain couples TRBV18 to TRBJ1-2; D is ambiguous. The germline V gene encodes CDR1 KGHSH and CDR2 LQKENI. V was shortened by 3 bases and J by 5 bases, with 13 bases between the two germline ends. The CDR3 totals 14 residues.

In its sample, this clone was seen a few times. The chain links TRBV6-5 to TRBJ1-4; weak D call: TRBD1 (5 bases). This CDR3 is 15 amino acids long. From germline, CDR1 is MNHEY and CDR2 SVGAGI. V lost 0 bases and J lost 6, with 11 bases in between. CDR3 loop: CASSYSTAYYEKLFF. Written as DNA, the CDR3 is TGTGCCAGCAGTTACTCGACAGCTTACTATGAAAAACTGTTTTTT.

The CDR3 region is CASSLAGTVGNTIYF. For the CDR3, the DNA is TGCGCCAGCAGCTTGGCCGGGACAGTTGGAAACACCATATATTTT. The chain recombines TRBV5-1 with TRBJ1-3; 7 positions match TRBD1. CDR3 length: 15 residues. The germline gives CDR1 SGHRS, CDR2 YFSETQ. The ends lost 0 bases at V and 3 bases at J; junction bases unmatched: 3.

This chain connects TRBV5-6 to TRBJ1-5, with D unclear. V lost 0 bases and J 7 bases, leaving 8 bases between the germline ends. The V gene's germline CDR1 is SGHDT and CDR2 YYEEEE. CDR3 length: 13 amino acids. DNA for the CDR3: TGTGCCAGCAGCTTGGGGACTGGACAGCCCCAGCATTTT. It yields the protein CASSLGTGQPQHF.

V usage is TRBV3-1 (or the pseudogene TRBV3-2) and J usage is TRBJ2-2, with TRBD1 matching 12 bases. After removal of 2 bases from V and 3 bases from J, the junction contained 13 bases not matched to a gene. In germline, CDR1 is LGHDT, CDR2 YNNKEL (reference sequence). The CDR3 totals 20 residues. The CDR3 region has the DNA TGTGCCAGCAGCCAATCTATAGGGGTATGGGACAGGGGGCACACCGGGGAGCTGTTTTTT. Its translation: CASSQSIGVWDRGHTGELFF.

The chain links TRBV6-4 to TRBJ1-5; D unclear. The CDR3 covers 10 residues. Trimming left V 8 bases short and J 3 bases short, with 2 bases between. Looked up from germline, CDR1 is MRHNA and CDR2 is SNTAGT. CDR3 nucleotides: TGTGCCAGCCACAATCAGCCCCAGCATTTT. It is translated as CASHNQPQHF.

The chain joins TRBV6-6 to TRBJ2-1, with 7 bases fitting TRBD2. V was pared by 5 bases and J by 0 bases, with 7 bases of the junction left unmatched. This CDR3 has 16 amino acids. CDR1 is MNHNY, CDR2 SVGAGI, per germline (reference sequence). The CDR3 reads CASSQPGGSSYNEQFF. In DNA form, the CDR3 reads TGTGCCAGCAGTCAGCCGGGCGGGAGCTCCTACAATGAGCAGTTCTTC.

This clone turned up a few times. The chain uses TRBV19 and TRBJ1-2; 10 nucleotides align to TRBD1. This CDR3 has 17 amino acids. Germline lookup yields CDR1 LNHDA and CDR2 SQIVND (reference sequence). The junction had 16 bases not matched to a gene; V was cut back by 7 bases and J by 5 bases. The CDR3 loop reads CASKDGTSDRGSYGYTF. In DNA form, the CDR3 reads TGTGCCAGTAAGGATGGGACCTCGGACAGGGGGAGTTATGGCTACACCTTC.

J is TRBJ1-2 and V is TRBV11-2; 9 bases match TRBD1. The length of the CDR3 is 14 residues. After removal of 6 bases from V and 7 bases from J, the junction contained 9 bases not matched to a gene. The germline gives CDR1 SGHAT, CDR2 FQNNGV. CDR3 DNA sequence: TGTGCCAGCAGTCCCGCACAGGGGGCGGGTGGCTACACCTTC. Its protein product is CASSPAQGAGGYTF.

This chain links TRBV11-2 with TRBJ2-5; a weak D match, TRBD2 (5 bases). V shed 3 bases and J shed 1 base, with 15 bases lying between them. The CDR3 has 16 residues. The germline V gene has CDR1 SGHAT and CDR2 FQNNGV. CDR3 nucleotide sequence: TGTGCCAGCAGCTTTAGTAGCGTACTAATCCAAGAGACCCAGTACTTC. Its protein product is CASSFSSVLIQETQYF.

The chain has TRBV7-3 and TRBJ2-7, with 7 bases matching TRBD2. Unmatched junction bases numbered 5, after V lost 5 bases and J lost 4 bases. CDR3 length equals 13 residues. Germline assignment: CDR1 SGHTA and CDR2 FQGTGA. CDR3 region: CASSPGREYEQYF. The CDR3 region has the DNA TGTGCCAGCAGCCCTGGGAGGGAGTACGAGCAGTACTTC.

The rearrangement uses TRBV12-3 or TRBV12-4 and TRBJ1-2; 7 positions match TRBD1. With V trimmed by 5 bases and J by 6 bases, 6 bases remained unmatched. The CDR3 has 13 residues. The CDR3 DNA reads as TGTGCCAGCAGTGGGGGACAGCTCCATGGCTACACCTTC. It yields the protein CASSGGQLHGYTF.

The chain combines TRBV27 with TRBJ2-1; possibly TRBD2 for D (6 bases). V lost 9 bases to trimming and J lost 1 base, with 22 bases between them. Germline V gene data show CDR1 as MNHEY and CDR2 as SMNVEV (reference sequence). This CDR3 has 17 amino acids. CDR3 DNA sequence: TGTGCCAGTAACTTGTACGGGAGTGGGGTGTCCTACAATGAGCAGTTCTTC. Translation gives CASNLYGSGVSYNEQFF.

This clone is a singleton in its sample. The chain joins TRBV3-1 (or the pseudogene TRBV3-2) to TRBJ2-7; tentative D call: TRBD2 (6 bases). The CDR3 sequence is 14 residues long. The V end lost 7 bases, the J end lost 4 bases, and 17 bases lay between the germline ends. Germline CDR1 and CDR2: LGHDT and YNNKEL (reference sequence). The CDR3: CASTPGVAVYEQYF. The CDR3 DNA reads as TGTGCCAGCACTCCGGGGGTGGCCGTGTACGAGCAGTACTTC.

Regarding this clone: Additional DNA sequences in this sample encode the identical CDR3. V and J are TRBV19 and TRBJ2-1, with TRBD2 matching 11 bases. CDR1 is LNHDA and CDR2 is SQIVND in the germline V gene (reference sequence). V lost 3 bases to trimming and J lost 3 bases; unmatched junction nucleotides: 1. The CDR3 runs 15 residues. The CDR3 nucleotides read TGTGCCAGTAGTATTGGGACTAGCGGCTACAATGAGCAGTTCTTC. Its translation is CASSIGTSGYNEQFF.

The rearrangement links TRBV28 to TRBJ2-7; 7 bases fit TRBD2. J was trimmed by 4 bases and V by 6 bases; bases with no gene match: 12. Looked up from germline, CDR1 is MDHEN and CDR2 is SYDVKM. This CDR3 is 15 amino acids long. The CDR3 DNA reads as TGTGCCAGCAGCCGCCGGCTACCCGGGGGGTACGAGCAGTACTTC. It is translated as CASSRRLPGGYEQYF.

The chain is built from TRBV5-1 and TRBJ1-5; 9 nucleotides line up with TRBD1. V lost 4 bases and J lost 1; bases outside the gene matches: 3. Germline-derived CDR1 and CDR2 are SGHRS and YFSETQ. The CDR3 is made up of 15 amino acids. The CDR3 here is CASSIGTGSNQPQHF. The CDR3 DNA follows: TGCGCCAGCAGCATTGGGACAGGGAGCAATCAGCCCCAGCATTTT.

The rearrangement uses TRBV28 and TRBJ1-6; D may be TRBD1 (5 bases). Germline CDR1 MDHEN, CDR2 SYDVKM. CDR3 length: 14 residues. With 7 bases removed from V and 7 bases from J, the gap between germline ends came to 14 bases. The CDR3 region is CASNPPTVNSPLHF. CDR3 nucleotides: TGTGCCAGCAACCCCCCGACAGTAAATTCACCCCTCCACTTT.

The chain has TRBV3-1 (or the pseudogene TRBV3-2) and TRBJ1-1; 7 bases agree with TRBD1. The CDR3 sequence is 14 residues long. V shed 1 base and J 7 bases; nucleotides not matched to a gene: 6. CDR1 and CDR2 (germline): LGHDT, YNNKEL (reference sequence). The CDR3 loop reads CASSQGQGTIEAFF. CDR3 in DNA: TGTGCCAGCAGCCAAGGACAGGGAACTATTGAAGCTTTCTTT.

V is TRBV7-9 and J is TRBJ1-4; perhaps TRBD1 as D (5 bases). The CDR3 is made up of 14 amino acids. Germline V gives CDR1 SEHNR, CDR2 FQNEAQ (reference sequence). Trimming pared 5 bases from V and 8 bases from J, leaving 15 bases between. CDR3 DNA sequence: TGTGCCAGCAGCGCCGGGACTTCCGGAGAAAAACTGTTTTTT. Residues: CASSAGTSGEKLFF.

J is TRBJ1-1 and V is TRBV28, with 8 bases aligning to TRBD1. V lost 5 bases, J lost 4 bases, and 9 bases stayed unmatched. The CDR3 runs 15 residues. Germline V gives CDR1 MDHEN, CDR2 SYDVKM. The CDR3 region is CASSDSTGVLTEAFF. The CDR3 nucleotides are TGTGCCAGCAGTGACTCGACAGGGGTACTCACTGAAGCTTTCTTT.

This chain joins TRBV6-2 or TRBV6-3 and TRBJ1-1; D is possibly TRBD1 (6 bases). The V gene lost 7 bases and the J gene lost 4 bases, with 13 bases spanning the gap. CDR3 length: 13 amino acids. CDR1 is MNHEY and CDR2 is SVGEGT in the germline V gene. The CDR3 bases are TGTGCCAGCATCCCACAGGGTTCCACTGAAGCTTTCTTT. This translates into CASIPQGSTEAFF.

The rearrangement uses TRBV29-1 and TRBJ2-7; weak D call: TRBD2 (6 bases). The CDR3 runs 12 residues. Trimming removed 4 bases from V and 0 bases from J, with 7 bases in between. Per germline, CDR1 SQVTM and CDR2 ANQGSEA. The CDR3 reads CSVGGASYEQYF. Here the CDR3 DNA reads TGCAGCGTTGGCGGGGCCTCCTACGAGCAGTACTTC.

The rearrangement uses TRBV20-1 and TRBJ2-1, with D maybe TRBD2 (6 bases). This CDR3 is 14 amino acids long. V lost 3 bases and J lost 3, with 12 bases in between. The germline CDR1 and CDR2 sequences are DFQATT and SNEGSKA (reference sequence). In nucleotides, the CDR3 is TGCAGTGCTAGTCTAGCGCTGGGCTACAATGAGCAGTTCTTC. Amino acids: CSASLALGYNEQFF.

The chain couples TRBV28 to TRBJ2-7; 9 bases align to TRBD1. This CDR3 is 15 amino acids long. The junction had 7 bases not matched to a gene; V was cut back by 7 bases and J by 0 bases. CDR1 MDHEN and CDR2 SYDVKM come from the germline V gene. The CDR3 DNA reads TGTGCCAGCATAGCCGGGACAGGGATCTCCTACGAGCAGTACTTC. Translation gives CASIAGTGISYEQYF.